These 26 T cell receptor beta chains were all obtained from the same sample, sequenced in a study of T-cell reconstitution after alpha-beta-depleted transplantation in children. Unique molecular identifiers were incorporated when the TCRbeta library was constructed. MiXCR, applied by TCRdb to the PCR reads, yields one record per CDR3 protein. The repertoire holds a few hundred thousand distinct CDR3 sequences, with over 20% as singletons. The sequences come from PBMCs, collected before TCRalphabeta/CD19-depleted stem cell transplant. The source is a boy under two years old with Wiskott-Aldrich syndrome, due to receive a stem cell transplant.

The rearrangement uses TRBV20-1 and TRBJ2-5, with 8 nucleotides matching TRBD2. V was pared by 5 bases and J by 4 bases, with 9 bases of the junction left unmatched. The CDR3 loop spans 14 amino acids. Germline CDR1 DFQATT, CDR2 SNEGSKA (reference sequence). The CDR3 DNA reads TGCAGTGCTCCGGTTTCGGGAGGGGGAGAGACCCAGTACTTC. Protein: CSAPVSGGGETQYF.

CDR3 nucleotide sequence: TGTGCCAGCAGCTTATCTGTGGTGGACGAAACCGGGGAGCTGTTTTTT. Protein sequence: CASSLSVVDETGELFF. The chain is built from TRBV5-6 and TRBJ2-2; no clear D gene. The CDR3 extends over 16 amino acids. V gave up 2 bases and J gave up 5 bases, with 16 bases separating them. In germline, CDR1 is SGHDT, CDR2 YYEEEE.

A few counts support this clonotype. The J gene is TRBJ2-4, the V gene TRBV12-3 or TRBV12-4; D remains ambiguous. The CDR3 has 10 residues. Trimming stripped 7 bases from V and 7 bases from J, with 5 bases between. This CDR3 is CASNCNIQYF. The CDR3 DNA follows: TGTGCCAGCAATTGTAACATTCAGTACTTC.

This clonotype occurred many times. The CDR3 is CASSLKENTEAFF. DNA of the CDR3: TGTGCCAGCAGCTTAAAGGAGAACACTGAAGCTTTCTTT. V is TRBV7-9 and J is TRBJ1-1; D is unresolved. CDR1 and CDR2 (germline): SEHNR, FQNEAQ (reference sequence). V was pared by 2 bases and J by 1 base, with 5 bases between. CDR3 length equals 13 residues. The variable domain in full, with the rest retrieved from reference TRBV7-9 and TRBJ1-1, is DTGVSQNPRHKITKRGQNVTFRCDPISEHNRLYWYRQTLGQGPEFLTYFQNEAQLEKSRLLSDRFSAERPKGSFSTLEIQRTEQGDSAMYLCASSLKENTEAFFGQGTRLTVV.

V and J are TRBV20-1 and TRBJ2-3, with 9 nucleotides matching TRBD2. The germline V gene has CDR1 DFQATT and CDR2 SNEGSKA (reference sequence). V dropped 6 bases and J dropped 0; count of bases not matched to a gene: 7. The CDR3 extends over 15 amino acids. CDR3 amino acids: CSAMNSGRSTDTQYF. The CDR3, as DNA: TGCAGTGCCATGAATAGCGGGAGAAGCACAGATACGCAGTATTTT.

This clonotype has more than one count but fewer than ten. The DNA of the CDR3 is TGTGCCAGCAGCTTTTCTAGCGGGACGTACAATGAGCAGTTCTTC. Its translation: CASSFSSGTYNEQFF. The chain uses TRBV7-2 and TRBJ2-1, with TRBD2 identical over 9 bases. V trimming: 3 bases; J trimming: 4 bases; junction bases outside the gene matches: 4. CDR3 length: 15 amino acids. CDR1 is SGHTA and CDR2 is FQGNSA in the germline V gene.

This chain uses TRBV5-1 with TRBJ2-3; D unclear. With 0 bases removed from V and 2 bases from J, the gap between germline ends came to 19 bases. This CDR3 contains 18 residues. Germline assignment: CDR1 SGHRS and CDR2 YFSETQ. CDR3 in amino acids: CASSLASRLVQYTDTQYF. The CDR3 region has the DNA TGCGCCAGCAGCTTGGCCAGCCGTCTAGTTCAATACACAGATACGCAGTATTTT.

The gene calls are TRBV12-3 or TRBV12-4 and TRBJ1-1; D perhaps matches TRBD1 (6 bases). V lost 5 bases and J 6 bases, leaving 16 bases between the germline ends. The CDR3 runs 14 residues. CDR3 nucleotide sequence: TGTGCCAGCAGTATACACAGGGTGTGGGCTGAAGCTTTCTTT. Encoded protein: CASSIHRVWAEAFF.

This rearrangement joins TRBV28 to TRBJ2-7; tentatively, D is TRBD1 (6 bases). Trimming shortened V by 0 bases and J by 3 bases, and 12 bases separated the two germline ends. Germline V lookup: CDR1 MDHEN, CDR2 SYDVKM. The CDR3 has 15 residues. The CDR3 sequence is CASSLCGRGHYEQYF. The CDR3 bases are TGTGCCAGCAGTTTATGCGGTAGGGGACACTACGAGCAGTACTTC.

The rearrangement joins TRBV27 to TRBJ1-6; a possible D gene is TRBD1 (6 bases). The CDR3 loop spans 14 amino acids. Germline V CDR1 and CDR2: MNHEY, SMNVEV (reference sequence). V was trimmed by 6 bases and J by 5 bases, leaving 11 bases between them. In DNA, the CDR3 is TGTGCCAGCAGCTTCACAGGGAATAATTCACCCCTCCACTTT. It specifies CASSFTGNNSPLHF.

The V gene is TRBV6-2 or TRBV6-3, the J gene TRBJ2-2; TRBD1 is a possible D gene (5 bases). This CDR3 is 15 amino acids long. Germline loops: CDR1 MNHEY, CDR2 SVGEGT. V shed 6 bases and J shed 7 bases, with 18 bases lying between them. The CDR3 reads CASRWTTVNGGELFF. CDR3 DNA: TGTGCCAGCAGATGGACGACAGTGAACGGCGGGGAGCTGTTTTTT.

The rearrangement joins TRBV28 to TRBJ2-1; no reliable D call. CDR1 is MDHEN, CDR2 SYDVKM, per germline. V lost 3 bases to trimming and J lost 6 bases, with 6 bases between them. This CDR3 is built from 12 residues. The CDR3 region is CASSLSANEQFF. The CDR3 nucleotides are TGTGCCAGCAGTTTGTCAGCCAATGAGCAGTTCTTC.

This clonotype was counted a few times. V is TRBV5-1 and J is TRBJ2-3; D ambiguous. The ends were cut back, 5 bases at V and 11 bases at J, with 18 bases in the middle. The V gene's germline CDR1 is SGHRS and CDR2 YFSETQ. The CDR3 consists of 13 residues. CDR3 sequence reads: CASSPTPAVGQYF. The CDR3 nucleotides read TGCGCCAGCAGTCCGACGCCCGCGGTCGGGCAGTATTTT.

This clonotype turned up a few times. The CDR3 is CASRGGTAAESSYNEQFF. CDR3 sequence (DNA): TGTGCCAGCAGGGGGGGAACAGCGGCAGAAAGCTCCTACAATGAGCAGTTCTTC. This sequence joins TRBV2 and TRBJ2-1; tentative D call: TRBD2 (6 bases). Germline V gives CDR1 SNHLY, CDR2 FYNNEI. The CDR3 is made up of 18 amino acids. V was trimmed by 6 bases and J by 0 bases, leaving 21 bases between them.

The chain is built from TRBV5-1 and TRBJ2-1; 8 positions match TRBD2. The ends lost 0 bases at V and 8 bases at J; junction bases unmatched: 16. Germline-derived CDR1 and CDR2 are SGHRS and YFSETQ. CDR3 length equals 18 residues. CDR3 DNA: TGCGCCAGCAGCTTGGGGGGCCCTATAGCGGGAACGTATCATGAGCAGTTCTTC. Its protein is CASSLGGPIAGTYHEQFF.

This chain connects TRBV10-3 to TRBJ2-1; D is unclear. Germline loops: CDR1 ENHRY, CDR2 SYGVKD. The CDR3 has 13 residues. V dropped 5 bases and J dropped 7 bases, with 12 bases sitting between them. This chain's CDR3 is CAISYDAGNEQFF. The CDR3 nucleotides are TGTGCCATCAGTTATGACGCCGGGAATGAGCAGTTCTTC.

DNA for the CDR3: TGTGCCAGCAGACAGAGCGGGAGGGCCTCCGAGCAGTACTTC. Its protein product is CASRQSGRASEQYF. The chain employs TRBV12-3 or TRBV12-4 and TRBJ2-7; 10 positions match TRBD2. The CDR3 sequence is 14 residues long. With V trimmed by 6 bases and J by 6 bases, 8 bases remained unmatched.

This clonotype turned up a few times. The chain employs TRBV2 and TRBJ2-2; 10 bases are a match to TRBD2. This CDR3 region has 16 residues. CDR1 and CDR2 from the germline V gene are SNHLY and FYNNEI. Losses at the gene ends were 6 bases for V and 7 bases for J; bases not matched to a gene: 11. This CDR3 is CASSPTSGDIGGELFF. DNA for the CDR3: TGTGCCAGCAGCCCTACTAGCGGGGATATCGGCGGGGAGCTGTTTTTT.

This clonotype occurred a few times. This rearrangement joins TRBV24-1 to TRBJ2-3; perhaps TRBD2 as D (5 bases). Trimming stripped 2 bases from V and 3 bases from J, with 14 bases between. The germline V gene has CDR1 KGHDR and CDR2 SFDVKD. This CDR3 is 16 amino acids long. CDR3 DNA: TGTGCCACCAGTGATTCCGTGCGGGTTCATACAGATACGCAGTATTTT. Its translation is CATSDSVRVHTDTQYF.

This sequence joins TRBV5-1 and TRBJ2-5; 12 nucleotides agree with TRBD2. The CDR3 length is 15 residues. V lost 5 bases, J lost 5 bases, and 7 bases stayed unmatched. Germline CDR1 reads SGHRS; CDR2 reads YFSETQ. The CDR3 reads CASSTLAGGLETQYF. The CDR3 DNA reads TGCGCCAGCAGTACACTAGCGGGGGGACTCGAGACCCAGTACTTC.

This chain joins TRBV20-1 and TRBJ1-3; TRBD1 matches at 10 bases. The germline gives CDR1 DFQATT, CDR2 SNEGSKA (reference sequence). Trimming removed 6 bases from V and 8 bases from J; junction bases left unmatched: 4. CDR3 length equals 12 residues. In DNA form, the CDR3 reads TGCAGTGCCAGGACAGGGGGACACACCATATATTTT. Protein product: CSARTGGHTIYF.

This clonotype was recorded a few times. V and J are TRBV5-1 and TRBJ2-2; TRBD1 aligns across 7 bases. V lost 4 bases, J lost 6 bases, and 6 bases stayed unmatched. From germline, CDR1 is SGHRS and CDR2 YFSETQ. The CDR3 spans 14 residues. The CDR3 loop reads CASSPTGLPGELFF. The CDR3 DNA reads TGCGCCAGCAGCCCGACAGGGTTACCCGGGGAGCTGTTTTTT.

This clonotype was found a few times. The genes are TRBV6-1 and TRBJ2-2; D not certain. Germline V gene data show CDR1 as MNHNS and CDR2 as SASEGT. This CDR3 has 15 amino acids. V shed 6 bases and J shed 5 bases, with 16 bases lying between them. CDR3: CASSPSWGFTGELFF. The CDR3 DNA reads TGTGCCAGCAGCCCATCCTGGGGTTTTACCGGGGAGCTGTTTTTT.

The chain is built from TRBV6-1 and TRBJ1-5; no clear D gene. Germline lookup yields CDR1 MNHNS and CDR2 SASEGT. V was pared by 5 bases and J by 4 bases, with 9 bases between. The CDR3 contains 13 residues. The CDR3 DNA is TGTGCCAGCAGTCGAAGCGGGAATCAGCCCCAGCATTTT. Its protein product is CASSRSGNQPQHF.

The chain employs TRBV29-1 and TRBJ2-3; 7 nucleotides match TRBD2. The CDR3 spans 15 residues. Unmatched junction bases numbered 16, after V lost 7 bases and J lost 6 bases. From germline, CDR1 is SQVTM and CDR2 ANQGSEA. The CDR3 region is CSERRGRAGVDTQYF. The CDR3 DNA is TGCAGCGAACGACGGGGGAGGGCTGGTGTTGATACGCAGTATTTT.

The V and J genes are TRBV20-1 and TRBJ2-1; TRBD2 matches at 8 bases. This CDR3 spans 13 amino acids. Germline V gene sequence: CDR1 DFQATT, CDR2 SNEGSKA (reference sequence). Trimming at V came to 5 bases and at J to 4 bases, leaving 4 bases not matched to a gene. The CDR3 loop reads CSADSGAYNEQFF. The DNA for the CDR3 is TGCAGTGCTGATAGCGGGGCGTACAATGAGCAGTTCTTC.